Given below is one T cell receptor beta chain in context. Its antigen is still unknown. The germline gives CDR1 MNHEY, CDR2 SMNVEV (reference sequence). V was shortened by 3 bases and J by 4 bases, with 15 bases between the two germline ends. This CDR3 comprises 16 residues. The record originates from a study of T-cell memory formation after mild COVID-19. Each CDR3 protein is one row after TCRdb ran MiXCR on the 5' RACE reads. The sample has fewer than 600,000 distinct CDR3 sequences; less than 25% are singletons. Study-wide findings and caveats: CD4+ clones that contracted lay mainly in CM and EM; CD8+ ones lay in EMRA.

This clonotype originated in an adult woman who had mild COVID-19 (a few samples of this study predate the infection). Cell type and time point are not known. The chain joins TRBV27 to TRBJ1-4; D gene unclear. Sequenced: PBMCs or a T cell subset sorted from them (not recorded which). The CDR3, as DNA: TGTGCCAGCAGTTTTCATTTCGGGCGCCTTAATGAAAAACTGTTTTTT. The encoded protein is CASSFHFGRLNEKLFF.